This T cell receptor beta chain was obtained from a study of blood T cell repertoires in COVID-19 (TCRdb year 2020). Describing the broader study: The collaborator samples originated in the United States, Italy and Spain and spanned the acute and convalescent phases of COVID-19. The material from the prospective study consisted of cDNA or gDNA derived from T cells, B-cell-depleted T cells, or PBMCs. Sample metadata almost always included a de-identified subject ID, COVID-19 status, age in years and sex. The repertoires were released in a freely available public database intended as a resource for research on the immune response to SARS-CoV-2. Where available, HLA class I and class II types were taken from metadata supplied by the sample provider and were not determined by assay-based typing. Samples came from the ongoing ImmuneRACE study (first 160 participants) plus 1,254 subjects from 6 global collaborators. The dataset comprised deeply sampled blood TCRbeta repertoires from subjects exposed to, actively infected with, or recovered from COVID-19. Beyond this particular receptor, the publication reports: How much clinical and demographic metadata was included differed by source and by participant, and the metadata was provided uncurated.

TCRbeta CDR3 regions were amplified from genomic DNA by means of the immunoSEQ Assay, a bias-controlled multiplex PCR. As for the original processing: The number of nucleated cells in each sample was estimated by amplification of reference gene primers within the assay. To quantify the absolute abundance of each unique TCRbeta CDR3 rearrangement, sequence reads were collapsed and filtered. Productive Simpson clonality was computed per sample as the square root of Simpson's diversity index over productive rearrangements. The immuneACCESS repertoire file appears here via TCRdb, limited to in-frame rearrangements. These files lack a portion of the clones; in checked studies, under half of the deficit traces to unresolved V genes, and the cause of the others is not known. D and trimming were read from the DNA, whereas the V and J calls and clone size are those reported in that table. The table for this sample lists some 230,000 clones; 84% of them were counted only once. The leading ten clones occupy 5% to 6.5% of the sample.

CDR1 and CDR2, per the germline V gene (reference sequence), are LGHDT and YNNKEL. Measured from the cysteine to the phenylalanine, the CDR3 is 15 residues long. The read is trimmed to its CDR3 DNA, 45 bases read in frame from base 1. V drops 0 bases and J drops 2 bases, leaving 8 bases in between. A note on this clone: Its antigen is still unknown. Within one base of it there is no much larger clone, and no base qualities were kept.

A second Seattle source provided samples from volunteer blood donors who had recovered from COVID-19. Each collaborating institution followed its own protocols to collect whole blood in K2EDTA tubes. For TCRbeta analysis, collaborators shipped samples as frozen whole blood, isolated PBMCs, or DNA extracted from either of those sample types. This sequence uses TRBV3-1 (or the pseudogene TRBV3-2) and TRBJ1-5; the D region possibly corresponds to TRBD1 (6 bases align). The sequenced material came from peripheral blood. This receptor was obtained from a woman in her sixties or seventies who had recovered from COVID-19. The nucleotide sequence reads as follows: TGTGCCAGCAGCCAAGATACAGGGCGCAATCAGCCCCAGCATTTT. It codes for CASSQDTGRNQPQHF.